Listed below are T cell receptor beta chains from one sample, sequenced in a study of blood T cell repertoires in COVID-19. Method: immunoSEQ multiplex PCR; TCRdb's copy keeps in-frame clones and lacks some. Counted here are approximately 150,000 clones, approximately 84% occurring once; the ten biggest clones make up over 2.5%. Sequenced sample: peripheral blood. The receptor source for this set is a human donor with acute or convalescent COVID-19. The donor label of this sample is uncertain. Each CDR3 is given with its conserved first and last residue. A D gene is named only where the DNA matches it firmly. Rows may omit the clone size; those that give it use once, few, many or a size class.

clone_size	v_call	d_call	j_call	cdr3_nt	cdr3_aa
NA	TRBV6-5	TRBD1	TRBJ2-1	TGTGCCAGCAGACCCCAGGGGGCGCAATACAATGAGCAGTTCTTC	CASRPQGAQYNEQFF
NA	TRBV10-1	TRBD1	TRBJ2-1	TGCGCCAGCAGTCCCCCCTTGACAGGGGGCTCGGATGAGCAGTTCTTC	CASSPPLTGGSDEQFF
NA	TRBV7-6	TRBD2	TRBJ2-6	TGTGCCAGCAGCTTAAGCGGGGGGGTAGGGGCCAACGTCCTGACTTTC	CASSLSGGVGANVLTF
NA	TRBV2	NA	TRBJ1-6	TGTGCCAGCAGTGTGGCAGGGCAGATCAATTCACCCCTCCACTTT	CASSVAGQINSPLHF
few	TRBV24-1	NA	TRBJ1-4	TGTGCCACCAGTGATCCCCTGGGGGGGAGTGAAAAACTGTTTTTT	CATSDPLGGSEKLFF
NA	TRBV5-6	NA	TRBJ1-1	TGTGCCAGCAGCTTGGTACAGGGTTGGGAAACTGAAGCTTTCTTT	CASSLVQGWETEAFF
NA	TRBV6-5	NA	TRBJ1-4	TGTGCCGTGGGGGGAGGGAATGAAAAACTGTTTTTT	CAVGGGNEKLFF
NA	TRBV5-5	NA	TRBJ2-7	TGTGCCAGCAGCTCAGAGGACATTCGGTACGAGCAGTACTTC	CASSSEDIRYEQYF
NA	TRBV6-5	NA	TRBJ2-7	TGTGCCAGCAGACGCGGCGTAACCTACGAGCAGTACTTC	CASRRGVTYEQYF
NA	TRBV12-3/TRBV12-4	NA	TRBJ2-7	TGTGCCAGCAGTTTGCGTGACGAGCAGTACTTC	CASSLRDEQYF
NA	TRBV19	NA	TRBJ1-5	TGTGCCAGTAGTATACCAGGGGTTGGCGGGAATCAGCCCCAGCATTTT	CASSIPGVGGNQPQHF
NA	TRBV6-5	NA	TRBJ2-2	TGTGCCAGCAATTCGCTCTACGCGAACACCGGGGAGCTGTTTTTT	CASNSLYANTGELFF
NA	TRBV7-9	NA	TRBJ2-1	TGTGCCAGCAGCTTAGATGCAGGGGCTCTGTACAATGAGCAGTTCTTC	CASSLDAGALYNEQFF
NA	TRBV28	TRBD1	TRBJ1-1	TGTGCCAGCAGTTTAGCGGACAGGGACACTGAAGCTTTCTTT	CASSLADRDTEAFF
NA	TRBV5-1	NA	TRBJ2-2	TGCGCCAGCAGCTCATGGCCGAGCGGGCCGAACACCGGGGAGCTGTTTTTT	CASSSWPSGPNTGELFF
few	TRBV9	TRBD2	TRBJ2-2	TGTGCCAGCAGCGTAGTAAGCCTAGCGGCTACGAACACCGGGGAGCTGTTTTTT	CASSVVSLAATNTGELFF
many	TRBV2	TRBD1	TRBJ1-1	TGTGCCAGACAGGGGGCAAGTTTCGCTGAAGCTTTCTTT	CARQGASFAEAFF
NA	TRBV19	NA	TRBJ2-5	TGTGCCAGTAGTATTCAGGCCAGGGGCCCCCAAGAGACCCAGTACTTC	CASSIQARGPQETQYF
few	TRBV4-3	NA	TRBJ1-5	TGCGCCAGCAGCCAAGTTTATAGGGGAAATCAGCCCCAGCATTTT	CASSQVYRGNQPQHF
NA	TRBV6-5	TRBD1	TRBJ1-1	TGTGCCAGCAAAAGACAGGGACCGAACACTGAAGCTTTCTTT	CASKRQGPNTEAFF
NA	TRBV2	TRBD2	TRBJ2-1	TGTGCCAGCAGTATAGGGACTAGATCTGAGCAGTTCTTC	CASSIGTRSEQFF
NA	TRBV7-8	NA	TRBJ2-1	TGTGCCAGCAGCCGTTTGTTTAGCGGAACCTACAATGAGCAGTTCTTC	CASSRLFSGTYNEQFF
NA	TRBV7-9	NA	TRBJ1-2	TGTGCCAGCAGCGTCCTAGAGAGCCCAGGGGCTGGCGGCTACACCTTC	CASSVLESPGAGGYTF
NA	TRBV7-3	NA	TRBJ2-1	TGTGCCAGCAGCGGGGTTGGAGGGGTCTCCTACAATGAGCAGTTCTTC	CASSGVGGVSYNEQFF
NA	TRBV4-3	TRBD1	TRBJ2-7	TGCGCCAGCAGCCTCGGACAGGGGGCCTACGAGCAGTACTTC	CASSLGQGAYEQYF
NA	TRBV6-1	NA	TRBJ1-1	TGTGCCAGCAGTGACCCGGCTGGCCCTAGGAGGACTGAAGCTTTCTTT	CASSDPAGPRRTEAFF
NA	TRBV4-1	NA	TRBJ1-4	TGCGCCAGCAGCCAACTGGCCCTTCCAACTAATGAAAAACTGTTTTTT	CASSQLALPTNEKLFF
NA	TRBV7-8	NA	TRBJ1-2	TGTGCCAGCAGCCCCCGGGACTCGGACTATGGCTACACCTTC	CASSPRDSDYGYTF
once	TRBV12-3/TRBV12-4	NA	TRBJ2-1	TGTGCCAGCACCGACAGAGACAATGAGCAGTTCTTC	CASTDRDNEQFF
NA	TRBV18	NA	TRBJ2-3	TGTGCCAGCTCACCACCTAGCATTAGCACAGATACGCAGTATTTT	CASSPPSISTDTQYF
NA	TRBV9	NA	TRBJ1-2	TGTGCCAGCAGCCGCGACAGCATCTATGGCTACACCTTC	CASSRDSIYGYTF
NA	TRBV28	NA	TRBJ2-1	TGTGCCAGTTCTAGGGGCCTTAACTACAATGAGCAGTTCTTC	CASSRGLNYNEQFF
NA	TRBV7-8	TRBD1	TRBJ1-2	TGTGCCAGCAGCCAGCTCGGGACAGCCTATGGCTACACCTTC	CASSQLGTAYGYTF
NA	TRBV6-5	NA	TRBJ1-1	TGTGCCAGCAGTCGTACAGGGATGGGAGCTTTCTTT	CASSRTGMGAFF
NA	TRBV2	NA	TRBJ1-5	TGTGCCAGCAGTGACAGGTCTGGCAATCAGCCCCAGCATTTT	CASSDRSGNQPQHF
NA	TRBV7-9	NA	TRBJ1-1	TGTGCCAGCAGCTTTTCCTGGAACACTGAAGCTTTCTTT	CASSFSWNTEAFF
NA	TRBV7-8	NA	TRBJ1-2	TGTGCCAGCAGCACGAGAGGACACTTAGGGGGCTACACCTTC	CASSTRGHLGGYTF
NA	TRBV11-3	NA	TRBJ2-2	TGTGCCAGCAGTTCCCCAAGGGGGAGTTGGACCGGGGAGCTGTTTTTT	CASSSPRGSWTGELFF
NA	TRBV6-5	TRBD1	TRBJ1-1	TGTGCCAGCAGGACTTGGACAGGGACGACCACTGAAGCTTTCTTT	CASRTWTGTTTEAFF
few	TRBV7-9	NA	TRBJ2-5	TGTGCCAGCAGCGAACAGGGCAGGGTAGAGACCCAGTACTTC	CASSEQGRVETQYF